These 12 T cell receptor beta chains were sequenced from one sample in a study of blood T cell repertoires in COVID-19. TCRdb's table, derived via immunoSEQ multiplex PCR, lists solely in-frame clones and lacks some. Of fewer than 120,000 clones listed, roughly 82% were seen once; the top ten hold approximately 16%. Sample: peripheral blood. The receptors stem from a woman aged 60-75 years with acute or convalescent COVID-19.

The chain is built from TRBV27 and TRBJ1-3; a possible D gene is TRBD1 (6 bases). The CDR3 has 14 residues. The V end was cut by 5 bases, the J end by 1 base, with 9 bases between. Germline values: CDR1 MNHEY, CDR2 SMNVEV (reference sequence). CDR3 nucleotides: TGTGCCAGCAGTGACGGGACATCTGGAAACACCATATATTTT. Its translation: CASSDGTSGNTIYF.

The chain has TRBV9 and TRBJ1-4, with 7 nucleotides matching TRBD1. CDR3 size: 14 residues. Germline CDR1 and CDR2: SGDLS and YYNGEE. With V trimmed by 0 bases and J by 8 bases, 4 bases remained unmatched. CDR3 protein: CASSVGDRREKLFF. The CDR3 DNA is TGTGCCAGCAGCGTAGGGGACAGACGCGAAAAACTGTTTTTT.

The chain combines TRBV9 with TRBJ1-6; TRBD1 is a possible D gene (5 bases). Per the germline V gene, CDR1 is SGDLS and CDR2 is YYNGEE. The CDR3 runs 13 residues. V was pared by 5 bases and J by 7 bases, with 10 bases between. The chain's CDR3 is CASSTQDNSPLHF. CDR3 nucleotide sequence: TGTGCCAGCAGTACACAGGACAATTCACCCCTCCACTTT.

This chain links TRBV10-3 with TRBJ2-1; 12 nucleotides line up with TRBD1. Germline V lookup: CDR1 ENHRY, CDR2 SYGVKD. There are 14 residues in the CDR3. V lost 4 bases, J lost 10 bases, and 5 bases stayed unmatched. In DNA form, the CDR3 reads TGTGCCATCAGTGGGGGGACAGGGGGCGACGAGCAGTTCTTC. This translates into CAISGGTGGDEQFF.

The gene calls are TRBV7-3 and TRBJ2-1, with 8 bases that match TRBD2. CDR1 is SGHTA, CDR2 FQGTGA, per germline. V dropped 5 bases and J dropped 4; count of bases not matched to a gene: 10. This CDR3 is built from 16 residues. The CDR3 bases are TGTGCCAGCAGCCCCTGGGCGGCGGGGGGTTACAATGAGCAGTTCTTC. Its translation is CASSPWAAGGYNEQFF.

The rearrangement links TRBV9 to TRBJ1-6; 10 bases fit TRBD1. CDR1 and CDR2 from the germline V gene are SGDLS and YYNGEE. J gave up 10 bases and V 5 bases, and 6 bases lay outside the gene matches. The length of the CDR3 is 14 residues. The CDR3 nucleotides are TGTGCCAGCAGGCCCGGGACAGGGGAATCACCCCTCCACTTT. Translating gives CASRPGTGESPLHF.

The gene calls are TRBV5-4 and TRBJ2-2, with a tentative D call TRBD1 (6 bases). The CDR3 sequence is 18 residues long. Germline CDR1 reads SGHNT; CDR2 reads YYREEE (reference sequence). The V end was cut by 0 bases, the J end by 3 bases, with 18 bases between. CDR3 nucleotides: TGTGCCAGCAGCTTGGATCCCCGGGACACGCGGGACACCGGGGAGCTGTTTTTT. Protein: CASSLDPRDTRDTGELFF.

This chain links TRBV7-3 with TRBJ2-3; 10 bases align to TRBD1. This CDR3 contains 17 residues. J was trimmed by 2 bases and V by 5 bases; bases with no gene match: 10. CDR1 and CDR2 (germline): SGHTA, FQGTGA. CDR3: CASSPRRTGGTTDTQYF. In DNA, the CDR3 is TGTGCCAGCAGCCCTCGCCGGACAGGGGGAACCACAGATACGCAGTATTTT.

The V gene is TRBV14, the J gene TRBJ2-1, with TRBD1 identical over 7 bases. Germline V lookup: CDR1 SGHDN, CDR2 FVKESK. This CDR3 region has 14 residues. The V and J ends lost 7 bases and 6 bases, in that order; junction bases with no gene match: 9. The CDR3 bases are TGTGCCAGCAACGGACAGGTTGGGGGCAATGAGCAGTTCTTC. It translates to CASNGQVGGNEQFF.

The gene calls are TRBV19 and TRBJ1-5, with 7 bases lining up with TRBD1. This CDR3 contains 14 residues. Losses at the gene ends were 7 bases for V and 4 bases for J; bases not matched to a gene: 7. CDR1 and CDR2 (germline): LNHDA, SQIVND (reference sequence). CDR3 amino acids: CASMETGWNQPQHF. For the CDR3, the DNA is TGTGCCAGTATGGAGACAGGGTGGAATCAGCCCCAGCATTTT. Complete variable domain (other parts from reference TRBV19 and TRBJ1-5): DGGITQSPKYLFRKEGQNVTLSCEQNLNHDAMYWYRQDPGQGLRLIYYSQIVNDFQKGDIAEGYSVSREKKESFPLTVTSAQKNPTAFYLCASMETGWNQPQHFGDGTRLSIL.

The chain combines TRBV18 with TRBJ1-2, with unresolved D. The germline gives CDR1 KGHSH, CDR2 LQKENI. The CDR3 spans 12 residues. Trimming shortened V by 4 bases and J by 2 bases, and 5 bases separated the two germline ends. The CDR3 bases are TGTGCCAGCTCACTACTCAACTATGGCTACACCTTC. Translated, it gives CASSLLNYGYTF. The full variable domain, its missing parts supplied by reference TRBV18 and TRBJ1-2, is NAGVMQNPRHLVRRRGQEARLRCSPMKGHSHVYWYRQLPEEGLKFMVYLQKENIIDESGMPKERFSAEFPKEGPSILRIQQVVRGDSAAYFCASSLLNYGYTFGSGTRLTVV.

V usage is TRBV30 and J usage is TRBJ1-4; maybe TRBD1 (6 bases). Germline-derived CDR1 and CDR2 are GTSNPN and SVGIG (reference sequence). Trimming stripped 7 bases from V and 4 bases from J, with 13 bases between. The CDR3 runs to 13 residues. The CDR3 protein is CASDSGVNEKLFF. DNA for the CDR3: TGTGCCTCCGACTCAGGGGTTAATGAAAAACTGTTTTTT.